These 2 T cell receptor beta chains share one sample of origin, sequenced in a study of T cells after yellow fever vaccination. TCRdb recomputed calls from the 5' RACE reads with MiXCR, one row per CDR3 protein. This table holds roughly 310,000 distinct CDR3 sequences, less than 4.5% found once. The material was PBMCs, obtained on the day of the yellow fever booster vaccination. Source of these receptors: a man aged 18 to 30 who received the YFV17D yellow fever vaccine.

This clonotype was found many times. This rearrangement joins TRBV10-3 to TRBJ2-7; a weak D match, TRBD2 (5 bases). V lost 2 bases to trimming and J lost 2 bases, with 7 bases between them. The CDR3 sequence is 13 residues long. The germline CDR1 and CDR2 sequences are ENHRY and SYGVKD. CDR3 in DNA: TGTGCCATCAGTGAGGTGGAGGCCTACGAGCAGTACGTC. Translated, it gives CAISEVEAYEQYV.

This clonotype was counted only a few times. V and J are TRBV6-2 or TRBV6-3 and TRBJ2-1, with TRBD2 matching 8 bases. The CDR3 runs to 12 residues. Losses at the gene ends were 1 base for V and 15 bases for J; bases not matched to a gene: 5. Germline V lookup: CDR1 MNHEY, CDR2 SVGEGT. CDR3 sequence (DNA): TGTGCCAGCAGTTACTTTGGGACTAGTTTGTTCTTC. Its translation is CASSYFGTSLFF.